This is a list of T cell receptor beta chains from one sample in a study of blood T cell repertoires in COVID-19. The data were produced by immunoSEQ multiplex PCR, yet TCRdb's version contains in-frame clones alone and is incomplete. The sample yields roughly 60,000 clones, 85% seen once. The sequenced sample was peripheral blood. The receptors shown here come from a human donor in a cohort sampled during active COVID-19. Each CDR3 is given with its conserved first and last residue. The D gene is left open where the match is weak. Clone sizes are given selectively: once, few, many, or a class where the clone is expanded.

abundance	d_gene	v_gene	j_gene	CDR3nt	CDR3aa
.	TRBD2	TRBV6-6	TRBJ2-7	TGTGCCAGCAATCAGCTAGCGGGGGGGCCTATAAGGGAGCAGTACTTC	CASNQLAGGPIREQYF
.	.	TRBV6-1	TRBJ1-1	TGTGCCAGCAGTGAAGGGCCGGGATTTGTGAACACTGAAGCTTTCTTT	CASSEGPGFVNTEAFF
.	TRBD2	TRBV24-1	TRBJ2-1	TGTGCCACCAGTGATTTGGGTGGAGCGGGGGGACGCAATGAGCAGTTCTTC	CATSDLGGAGGRNEQFF
.	.	TRBV7-2	TRBJ1-1	TGTGCCAGCAGCTTAATCGGGGTAGGCGCTGAAGCTTTCTTT	CASSLIGVGAEAFF
.	TRBD1	TRBV7-3	TRBJ2-1	TGTGCCAGCAGCCCCAGGCGGACAGGGTTCTACAATGAGCAGTTCTTC	CASSPRRTGFYNEQFF
.	.	TRBV9	TRBJ2-2	TGTGCCAGCAGCGTAGTAGTTCCCGGGGAGCTGTTTTTT	CASSVVVPGELFF
few	.	TRBV25-1	TRBJ1-4	TGTGCCAGCATAGGGGGAACTAATGAAAAACTGTTTTTT	CASIGGTNEKLFF
.	.	TRBV4-2	TRBJ1-3	TGTGCCAGCAGCCAAGAGGAGGGGAACTCTGGAAACACCATATATTTT	CASSQEEGNSGNTIYF
once	.	TRBV9	TRBJ2-3	TGTGCCAGCAGTGCCAGACAGGTCCAGTTTGCAGATACGCAGTATTTT	CASSARQVQFADTQYF
.	.	TRBV27	TRBJ1-6	TGTGCCAGCAGTTTAATCCGGGGAAATTCACCCCTCCACTTT	CASSLIRGNSPLHF
.	.	TRBV5-6	TRBJ1-5	TGTGCCAGCAGCATTACGGACGGGATTAGCAATCAGCCCCAGCATTTT	CASSITDGISNQPQHF
once	TRBD2	TRBV7-9	TRBJ2-7	TGTGCCAGCAGCCCCGGGCTAGCGGGGGGTCCCTACGAGCAGTACTTC	CASSPGLAGGPYEQYF
.	.	TRBV5-1	TRBJ2-3	TGCGCCAGCAGCTGGGACACCAGCACAGATACGCAGTATTTT	CASSWDTSTDTQYF
.	.	TRBV30	TRBJ1-1	TGTGCCTGGAGTTACGGACTCGGGGGTAGGACTGAAGCTTTCTTT	CAWSYGLGGRTEAFF
.	.	TRBV18	TRBJ1-2	TGTGCCAGCTCACCTTCGGGGAGGGGCGATGGCTACACCTTC	CASSPSGRGDGYTF
once	TRBD2	TRBV7-2	TRBJ2-5	TGTGCCAGCAGCTTAAATAGCGGGGGGGCGGAGACCCAGTACTTC	CASSLNSGGAETQYF
.	TRBD1	TRBV5-6	TRBJ2-4	TGTGCCAGCAGCTCGGAGGGACAGGGGAAAAACATTCAGTACTTC	CASSSEGQGKNIQYF
.	.	TRBV11-2	TRBJ2-5	TGTGCCAGCAGCTTAGATGGGGTAGCCGGGGCCCAGTACTTC	CASSLDGVAGAQYF
.	.	TRBV6-2/TRBV6-3	TRBJ2-2	TGTGCCAGCAGTTACTCGCCTGGGTTCGGGACCGGGGAGCTGTTTTTT	CASSYSPGFGTGELFF
.	TRBD2	TRBV11-3	TRBJ2-5	TGTGCCAGCAGCTCCGCGGGACTAGCGGGGGGGCCGGTGACCCAGTACTTC	CASSSAGLAGGPVTQYF
.	.	TRBV5-1	TRBJ2-5	TGCGCCAGCAGCGGCGGGACCCAAGAGACCCAGTACTTC	CASSGGTQETQYF
few	.	TRBV6-6	TRBJ2-7	TGTGCCAGCAGCCAGGGACTGGGCGAGCAGTACTTC	CASSQGLGEQYF
.	.	TRBV19	TRBJ2-3	TGTGCCAGTAGCCACCGCGAAGGCACAGATACGCAGTATTTT	CASSHREGTDTQYF
.	.	TRBV5-1	TRBJ1-6	TGCGCCAGCAGCCCCCAAGGGCAGGGTTATAATTCACCCCTCCACTTT	CASSPQGQGYNSPLHF
.	.	TRBV19	TRBJ2-1	TGTGCCAGTAGTATTGCGGGGACCCCTTACAATGAGCAGTTCTTC	CASSIAGTPYNEQFF
.	TRBD1	TRBV28	TRBJ1-5	TGTGCCAGCAAAAGCCGACGACAGGGGGGCAATCAGCCCCAGCATTTT	CASKSRRQGGNQPQHF
few	TRBD2	TRBV12-5	TRBJ2-3	TGTGCTAGTGGTTTGGTAAGGTCTAGCGGGGGGACGACAGATACGCAGTATTTT	CASGLVRSSGGTTDTQYF
.	.	TRBV4-1	TRBJ2-7	TGCGCCAGCAGCCTCCTCGGTCCGACTCGGGGCGAGCAGTACTTC	CASSLLGPTRGEQYF
.	.	TRBV24-1	TRBJ1-2	TGTGCCACCAGTGAGGGCCTGGCCTATGGCTACACCTTC	CATSEGLAYGYTF
.	TRBD2	TRBV7-9	TRBJ2-1	TGTGCCAGCAGCCCTCGCAATAGCGGGGGGGTGTACAATGAGCAGTTCTTC	CASSPRNSGGVYNEQFF
.	TRBD1	TRBV9	TRBJ2-5	TGTGCCAGCAGCGTAGGAGGACAGGGTGTTGGCGAGACCCAGTACTTC	CASSVGGQGVGETQYF
.	TRBD1	TRBV13	TRBJ1-3	TGTGCCAGCAGCTTAAATGCAGGGGGTGGAAACACCATATATTTT	CASSLNAGGGNTIYF
once	.	TRBV9	TRBJ1-1	TGTGCCAGCAGCGTAGGGGCCGGCGGGGGAGCTTTCTTT	CASSVGAGGGAFF
.	TRBD1	TRBV19	TRBJ1-2	TGTGCCAGTAAGAACGACAGGGGCCCCTCTTATGGCTACACCTTC	CASKNDRGPSYGYTF
.	.	TRBV4-1	TRBJ2-2	TGCGCCAGCAGCCAAGATTCCGACAGCGCGAACACCGGGGAGCTGTTTTTT	CASSQDSDSANTGELFF
.	.	TRBV3-1/TRBV3-2	TRBJ2-1	TGTGCCAGCAGCCAGGGCAGCTCCTACAATGAGCAGTTCTTC	CASSQGSSYNEQFF
few	.	TRBV6-2/TRBV6-3	TRBJ1-1	TGTGCCAGCAGTTATTTTCATGACAGACTCTTAGCTTTCTTT	CASSYFHDRLLAFF
few	.	TRBV3-1/TRBV3-2	TRBJ1-1	TGTGCCAGCAGCGACCCAGGTGGGCTCGAAGCTTTCTTT	CASSDPGGLEAFF
few	.	TRBV5-6	TRBJ2-1	TGTGCCAGCCGACCTCAGGGGTACAATGAGCAGTTCTTC	CASRPQGYNEQFF
.	.	TRBV10-3	TRBJ1-6	TGTGCCATCAGTGAGGCAGATTCACCCCTCCACTTT	CAISEADSPLHF
.	.	TRBV2	TRBJ2-3	TGTGCCAGCAGTGAAAATCGGGATACGCAGTATTTT	CASSENRDTQYF
.	TRBD1	TRBV19	TRBJ2-5	TGTGCCAGTAAGGGGACAGGGTTAAGAGAGACCCAGTACTTC	CASKGTGLRETQYF
once	TRBD1	TRBV10-3	TRBJ2-7	TGTGCCATCAGTGATCCGGGACAGGGTACCTACGAGCAGTACTTC	CAISDPGQGTYEQYF
.	TRBD2	TRBV29-1	TRBJ2-7	TGCAGCGTTGAGGCTAGCGGGAGGTACGAGCAGTACTTC	CSVEASGRYEQYF
.	TRBD2	TRBV6-5	TRBJ2-5	TGTGCCAGCAGTTACTCGGGAGCGGGGAATCAAGAGACCCAGTACTTC	CASSYSGAGNQETQYF
.	TRBD1	TRBV11-3	TRBJ1-2	TGTGCCAGCAGCTTAGCCGGGACAGGAGTTTATGGCTACACCTTC	CASSLAGTGVYGYTF
.	TRBD2	TRBV19	TRBJ2-5	TGTGCCAGTAGTATAGGGGGTACCGGGGGGGCCGAGACCCAGTACTTC	CASSIGGTGGAETQYF
once	TRBD1	TRBV9	TRBJ2-3	TGTGCCAGCAGCCCCCCCGGGACAGGAGTAACAGATACGCAGTATTTT	CASSPPGTGVTDTQYF